Listed here are 5 T cell receptor beta chains from one sample, sequenced in a study of PD-1 blockade in classical Hodgkin lymphoma. Generated by immunoSEQ multiplex PCR, the TCRdb table keeps only in-frame clones and is missing some. The repertoire holds around 90,000 clones, with around 78% as singletons. Time point described: cycle 4 day 1 (C4D1), after less than 7 weeks of nivolumab. Every patient was affected by relapse after autologous stem cell transplantation, while exposure to brentuximab vedotin was not uniform. The source was peripheral blood mononuclear cells (PBMCs), collected before the fourth cycle of nivolumab. The receptor set was obtained from a human donor with classical Hodgkin lymphoma.

This clone has just a few counts. This rearrangement joins TRBV7-2 to TRBJ1-5; possibly TRBD1 for D (5 bases). From germline, CDR1 is SGHTA and CDR2 FQGNSA. This CDR3 has 13 residues. V was pared by 8 bases and J by 6 bases, with 14 bases between. The CDR3 nucleotides read TGTGCCAGCTGCCAAAGTGGGACTCAGCCCCAGCATTTT. Its protein product is CASCQSGTQPQHF.

This chain uses TRBV18 with TRBJ1-5; D not resolved. The CDR3 contains 12 residues. Trimming removed 1 base from V and 5 bases from J, with 3 bases in between. Germline assignment: CDR1 KGHSH and CDR2 LQKENI. The CDR3: CASSPRDQPQHF. As DNA, the CDR3 is TGTGCCAGCTCACCACGGGATCAGCCCCAGCATTTT.

The chain joins TRBV2 to TRBJ2-1, with a tentative D call TRBD2 (5 bases). The CDR3 spans 11 residues. The germline gives CDR1 SNHLY, CDR2 FYNNEI. V gave up 6 bases and J gave up 8 bases, with 8 bases separating them. CDR3 coding DNA: TGTGCCAGCAGAACTAGGGATGAGCAGTTCTTC. It translates to CASRTRDEQFF.

The J gene is TRBJ2-1, the V gene TRBV25-1; D is perhaps TRBD1 (6 bases). The germline gives CDR1 MGHDK, CDR2 SYGVNS. The CDR3 runs to 17 residues. Trimming took 1 base from V and 2 from J, leaving 15 bases between them. CDR3 loop: CASSEWELGHPYNEQFF. CDR3 coding DNA: TGTGCCAGCAGTGAATGGGAATTGGGACACCCCTACAATGAGCAGTTCTTC. The whole variable domain, remainder taken from reference TRBV25-1 and TRBJ2-1, is EADIYQTPRYLVIGTGKKITLECSQTMGHDKMYWYQQDPGMELHLIHYSYGVNSTEKGDLSSESTVSRIRTEHFPLTLESARPSHTSQYLCASSEWELGHPYNEQFFGPGTRLTVL.

V gene TRBV15 combines with J gene TRBJ1-6, with 9 bases aligning to TRBD1. Unmatched junction bases numbered 2, after V lost 3 bases and J lost 2 bases. This CDR3 has 16 residues. CDR1 LNHNV and CDR2 YYDKDF come from the germline V gene (reference sequence). The CDR3 coding sequence is TGTGCCACCAGCAGGGGGACAGGGACCTATAATTCACCCCTCCACTTT. As protein: CATSRGTGTYNSPLHF.